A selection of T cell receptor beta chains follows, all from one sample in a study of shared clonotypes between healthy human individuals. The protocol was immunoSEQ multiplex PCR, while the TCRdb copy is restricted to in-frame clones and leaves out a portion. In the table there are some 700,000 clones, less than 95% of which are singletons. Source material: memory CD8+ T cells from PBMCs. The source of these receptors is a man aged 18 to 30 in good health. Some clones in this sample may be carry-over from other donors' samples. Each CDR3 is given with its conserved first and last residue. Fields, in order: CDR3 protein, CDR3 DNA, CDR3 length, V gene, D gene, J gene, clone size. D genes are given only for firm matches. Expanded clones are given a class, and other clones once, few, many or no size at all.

CASTILGGQGGPGELFF,TGTGCCAGCACCATCCTCGGCGGGCAGGGGGGGCCCGGGGAGCTGTTTTTT,17,TRBV27,NA,TRBJ2-2,NA
CASRPLVGDEQYF,TGTGCCAGCAGGCCACTTGTGGGAGACGAGCAGTACTTC,13,TRBV25-1,NA,TRBJ2-7,NA
CASSWPGTGNTIYF,TGTGCCAGCAGTTGGCCAGGGACGGGAAACACCATATATTTT,14,TRBV14,NA,TRBJ1-3,few
CASRDRKNIQYF,TGTGCCAGTCGGGACAGGAAAAACATTCAGTACTTC,12,TRBV6-6,TRBD1,TRBJ2-4,NA
CASSQSPPGELFF,TGTGCCAGCAGCCAATCGCCCCCCGGGGAGCTGTTTTTT,13,TRBV11-2,NA,TRBJ2-2,NA
CASSESSEAYEQYF,TGTGCCAGCAGTGAGTCTTCGGAGGCCTACGAGCAGTACTTC,14,TRBV6-1,NA,TRBJ2-7,few
CASSQGQRSYGYTF,TGTGCCAGCAGCCAGGGACAGCGAAGCTATGGCTACACCTTC,14,TRBV6-5,TRBD1,TRBJ1-2,NA
CASRFGANEQYF,TGCGCCAGCAGATTCGGGGCCAACGAGCAGTACTTC,12,TRBV5-1,NA,TRBJ2-7,once
CASSSGGLGQYF,TGTGCCAGCAGCTCCGGTGGGCTGGGGCAGTACTTC,12,TRBV7-9,NA,TRBJ2-7,NA
CATQDWQNTGELFF,TGTGCCACTCAGGACTGGCAGAACACCGGGGAGCTGTTTTTT,14,TRBV6-6,NA,TRBJ2-2,NA
CASNAGISNQPQHF,TGTGCCAGTAACGCAGGGATCAGCAATCAGCCCCAGCATTTT,14,TRBV19,NA,TRBJ1-5,NA
CASPHDSTLGNTIYF,TGTGCCAGCCCCCACGACAGCACCCTCGGAAACACCATATATTTT,15,TRBV7-9,NA,TRBJ1-3,NA
CASSQESLYEQYF,TGCGCCAGCAGCCAAGAATCCCTCTACGAGCAGTACTTC,13,TRBV4-3,NA,TRBJ2-7,NA
CASRGGTSGSYEQYF,TGTGCCAGCAGGGGAGGGACTAGCGGGAGCTACGAGCAGTACTTC,15,TRBV27,TRBD2,TRBJ2-7,NA
CASSPQSWNQPQHF,TGTGCCAGCAGCCCCCAGAGCTGGAATCAGCCCCAGCATTTT,14,TRBV7-2,NA,TRBJ1-5,NA
CASSPGKWYEQFF,TGTGCCAGCAGCCCTGGGAAATGGTATGAGCAGTTCTTC,13,TRBV13,NA,TRBJ2-1,NA
CAWSRRVDGYTF,TGTGCCTGGAGTCGCAGGGTAGATGGCTACACCTTC,12,TRBV30,NA,TRBJ1-2,NA
CASSMVAGVSIINTGELFF,TGTGCCAGTAGTATGGTAGCGGGGGTCTCTATAATTAACACCGGGGAGCTGTTTTTT,19,TRBV19,TRBD2,TRBJ2-2,NA
CASSYSGGTYEQYF,TGTGCCAGCAGTTACTCCGGGGGGACCTACGAGCAGTACTTC,14,TRBV6-6,TRBD2,TRBJ2-7,NA
CASSLVTTEVYEQYF,TGTGCCAGCAGCTTAGTCACGACAGAAGTCTACGAGCAGTACTTC,15,TRBV7-9,NA,TRBJ2-7,NA
CASSGLTNQPQHF,TGTGCCAGCAGCGGCTTGACGAATCAGCCCCAGCATTTT,13,TRBV7-6,NA,TRBJ1-5,NA
CASSPDRYNEQFF,TGTGCCAGTAGCCCGGACAGGTACAATGAGCAGTTCTTC,13,TRBV19,TRBD1,TRBJ2-1,NA
CATSRQGESTEAFF,TGTGCCACCAGTAGACAGGGAGAATCAACTGAAGCTTTCTTT,14,TRBV27,TRBD1,TRBJ1-1,few